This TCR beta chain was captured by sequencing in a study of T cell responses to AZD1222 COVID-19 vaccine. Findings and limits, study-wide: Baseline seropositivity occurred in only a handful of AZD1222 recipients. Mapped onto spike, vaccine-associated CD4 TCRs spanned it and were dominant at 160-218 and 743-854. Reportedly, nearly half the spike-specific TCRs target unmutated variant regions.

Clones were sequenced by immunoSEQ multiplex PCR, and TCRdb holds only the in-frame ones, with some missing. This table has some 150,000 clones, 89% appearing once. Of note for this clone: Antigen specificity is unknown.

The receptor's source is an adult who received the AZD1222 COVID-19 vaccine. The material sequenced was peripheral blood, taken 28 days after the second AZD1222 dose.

DNA for the CDR3: TGTGCCAGCTCACCGGGGAATTACAGGGTTGAGACCCAGTACTTC. Protein product: CASSPGNYRVETQYF. V gene TRBV18 combines with J gene TRBJ2-5, with TRBD1 as a possible D gene (6 bases). The CDR3 loop spans 15 amino acids. Trimming shortened V by 3 bases and J by 5 bases, and 16 bases separated the two germline ends. Germline lookup yields CDR1 KGHSH and CDR2 LQKENI.